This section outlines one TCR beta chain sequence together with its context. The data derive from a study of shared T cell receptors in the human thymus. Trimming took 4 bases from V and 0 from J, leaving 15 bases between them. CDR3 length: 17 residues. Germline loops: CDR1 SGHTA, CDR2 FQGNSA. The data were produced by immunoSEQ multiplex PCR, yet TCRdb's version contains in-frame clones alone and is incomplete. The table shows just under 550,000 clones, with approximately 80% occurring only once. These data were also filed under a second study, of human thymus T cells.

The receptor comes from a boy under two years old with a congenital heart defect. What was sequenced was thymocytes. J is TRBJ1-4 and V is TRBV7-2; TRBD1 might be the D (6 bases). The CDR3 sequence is CASSSNNYRATNEKLFF. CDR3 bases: TGTGCCAGCAGCTCTAACAATTACAGGGCAACTAATGAAAAACTGTTTTTT. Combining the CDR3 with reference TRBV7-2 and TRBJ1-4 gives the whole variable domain GAGVSQSPSNKVTEKGKDVELRCDPISGHTALYWYRQSLGQGLEFLIYFQGNSAPDKSGLPSDRFSAERTGGSVSTLTIQRTQQEDSAVYLCASSSNNYRATNEKLFFGSGTQLSVL.